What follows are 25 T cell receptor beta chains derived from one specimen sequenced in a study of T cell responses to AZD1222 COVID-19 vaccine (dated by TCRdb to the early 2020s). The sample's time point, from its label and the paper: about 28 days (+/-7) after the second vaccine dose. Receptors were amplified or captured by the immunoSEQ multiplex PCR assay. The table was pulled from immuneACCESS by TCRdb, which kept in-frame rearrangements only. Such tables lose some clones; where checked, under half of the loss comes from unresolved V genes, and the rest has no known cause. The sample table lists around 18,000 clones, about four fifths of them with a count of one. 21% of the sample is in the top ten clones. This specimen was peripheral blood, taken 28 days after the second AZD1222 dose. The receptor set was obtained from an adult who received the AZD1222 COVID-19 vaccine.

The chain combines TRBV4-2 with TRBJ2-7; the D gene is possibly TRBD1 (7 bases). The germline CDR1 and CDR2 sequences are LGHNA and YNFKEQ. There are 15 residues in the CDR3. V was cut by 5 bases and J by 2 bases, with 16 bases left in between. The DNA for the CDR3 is TGTGCCAGCAGCAACCGAGCAGGGGGGACCTACGAGCAGTACTTC. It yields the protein CASSNRAGGTYEQYF.

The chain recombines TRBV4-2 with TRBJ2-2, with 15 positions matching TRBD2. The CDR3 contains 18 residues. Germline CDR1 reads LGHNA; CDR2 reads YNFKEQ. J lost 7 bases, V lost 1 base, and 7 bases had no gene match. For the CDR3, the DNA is TGTGCCAGCAGCCAAGGGGGACTAGCGGGAGGTGTAAGCGGGGAGCTGTTTTTT. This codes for CASSQGGLAGGVSGELFF.

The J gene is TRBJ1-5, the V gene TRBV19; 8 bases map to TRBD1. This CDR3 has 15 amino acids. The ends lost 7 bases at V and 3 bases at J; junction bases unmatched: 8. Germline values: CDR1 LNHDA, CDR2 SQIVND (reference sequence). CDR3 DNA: TGTGCCAGTATCCCGACAGGGGTTCACAATCAGCCCCAGCATTTT. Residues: CASIPTGVHNQPQHF.

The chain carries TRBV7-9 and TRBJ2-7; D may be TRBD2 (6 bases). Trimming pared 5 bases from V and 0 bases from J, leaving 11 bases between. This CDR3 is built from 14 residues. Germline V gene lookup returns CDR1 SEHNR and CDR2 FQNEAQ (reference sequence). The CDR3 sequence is CASSQTAGSYEQYF. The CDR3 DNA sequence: TGTGCCAGCAGCCAGACAGCGGGCTCCTACGAGCAGTACTTC.

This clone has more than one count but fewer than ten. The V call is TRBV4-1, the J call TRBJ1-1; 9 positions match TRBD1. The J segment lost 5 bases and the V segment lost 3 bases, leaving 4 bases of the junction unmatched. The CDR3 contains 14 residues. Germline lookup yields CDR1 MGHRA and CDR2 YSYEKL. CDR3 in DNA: TGCGCCAGCAGCCACTTGACAGGGGGAACTGAAGCTTTCTTT. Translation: CASSHLTGGTEAFF.

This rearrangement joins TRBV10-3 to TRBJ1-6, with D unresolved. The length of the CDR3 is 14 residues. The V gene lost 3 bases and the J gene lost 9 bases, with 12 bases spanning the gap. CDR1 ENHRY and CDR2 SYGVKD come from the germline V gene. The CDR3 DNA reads TGTGCCATCAGTGACGTTTATAGGATTTCACCCCTCCACTTT. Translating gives CAISDVYRISPLHF.

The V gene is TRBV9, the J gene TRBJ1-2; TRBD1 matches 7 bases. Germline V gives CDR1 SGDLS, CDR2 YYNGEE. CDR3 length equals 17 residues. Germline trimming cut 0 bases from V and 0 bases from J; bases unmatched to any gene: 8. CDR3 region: CASSVEGRGITNYGYTF. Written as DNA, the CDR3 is TGTGCCAGCAGCGTAGAAGGCAGGGGGATTACTAACTATGGCTACACCTTC. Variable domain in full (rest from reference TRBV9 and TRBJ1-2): DSGVTQTPKHLITATGQRVTLRCSPRSGDLSVYWYQQSLDQGLQFLIQYYNGEERAKGNILERFSAQQFPDLHSELNLSSLELGDSALYFCASSVEGRGITNYGYTFGSGTRLTVV.

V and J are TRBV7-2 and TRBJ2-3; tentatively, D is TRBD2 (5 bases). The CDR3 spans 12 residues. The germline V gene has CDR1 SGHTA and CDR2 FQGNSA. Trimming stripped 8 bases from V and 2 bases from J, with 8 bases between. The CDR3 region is CASARVTDTQYF. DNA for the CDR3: TGTGCCAGCGCGAGGGTCACAGATACGCAGTATTTT. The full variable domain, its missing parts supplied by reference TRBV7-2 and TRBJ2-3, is GAGVSQSPSNKVTEKGKDVELRCDPISGHTALYWYRQSLGQGLEFLIYFQGNSAPDKSGLPSDRFSAERTGGSVSTLTIQRTQQEDSAVYLCASARVTDTQYFGPGTRLTVL.

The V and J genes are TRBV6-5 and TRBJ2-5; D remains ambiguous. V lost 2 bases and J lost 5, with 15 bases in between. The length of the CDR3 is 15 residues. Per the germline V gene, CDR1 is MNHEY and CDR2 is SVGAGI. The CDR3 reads CASSYEMGRWETQYF. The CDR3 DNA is TGTGCCAGCAGTTACGAAATGGGTCGGTGGGAGACCCAGTACTTC.

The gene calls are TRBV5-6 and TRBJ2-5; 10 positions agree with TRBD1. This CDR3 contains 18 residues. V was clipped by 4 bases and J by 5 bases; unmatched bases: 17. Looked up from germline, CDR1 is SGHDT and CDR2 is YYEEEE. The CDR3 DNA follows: TGTGCCAGCAGCCGACAGGACCGGGACAGGGGTCTTGTCGAGACCCAGTACTTC. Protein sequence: CASSRQDRDRGLVETQYF.

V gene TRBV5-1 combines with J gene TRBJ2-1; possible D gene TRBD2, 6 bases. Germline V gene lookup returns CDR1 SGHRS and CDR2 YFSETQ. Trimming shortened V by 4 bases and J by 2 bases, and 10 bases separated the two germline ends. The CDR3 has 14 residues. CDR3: CASSPGDTYNEQFF. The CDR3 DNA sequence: TGCGCCAGCAGCCCGGGGGATACCTACAATGAGCAGTTCTTC.

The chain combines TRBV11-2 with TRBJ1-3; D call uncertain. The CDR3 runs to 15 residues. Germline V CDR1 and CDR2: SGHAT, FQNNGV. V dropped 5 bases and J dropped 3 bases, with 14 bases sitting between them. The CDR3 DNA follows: TGTGCCAGCAGCCCTAGATCCGGGGATGGAAACACCATATATTTT. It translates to CASSPRSGDGNTIYF.

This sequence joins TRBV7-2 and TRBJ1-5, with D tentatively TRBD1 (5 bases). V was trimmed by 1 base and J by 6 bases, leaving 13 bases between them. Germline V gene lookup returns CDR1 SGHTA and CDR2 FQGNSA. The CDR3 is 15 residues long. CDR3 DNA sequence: TGTGCCAGCAGCTTAGGGGCCAGGGAAGGTCAGCCCCAGCATTTT. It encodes CASSLGAREGQPQHF.

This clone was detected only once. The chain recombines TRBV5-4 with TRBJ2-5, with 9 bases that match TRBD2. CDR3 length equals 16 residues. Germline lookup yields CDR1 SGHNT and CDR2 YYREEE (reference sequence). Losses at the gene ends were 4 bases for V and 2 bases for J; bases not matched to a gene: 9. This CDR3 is CASSPTSGGRQETQYF. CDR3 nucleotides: TGTGCCAGCAGCCCGACTAGCGGAGGCCGGCAAGAGACCCAGTACTTC.

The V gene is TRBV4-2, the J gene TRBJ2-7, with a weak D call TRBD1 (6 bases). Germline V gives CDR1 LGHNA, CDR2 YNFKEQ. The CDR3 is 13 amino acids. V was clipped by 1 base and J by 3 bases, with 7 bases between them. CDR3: CASSQARGYEQYF. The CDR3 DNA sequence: TGTGCCAGCAGCCAAGCCAGGGGCTACGAGCAGTACTTC.

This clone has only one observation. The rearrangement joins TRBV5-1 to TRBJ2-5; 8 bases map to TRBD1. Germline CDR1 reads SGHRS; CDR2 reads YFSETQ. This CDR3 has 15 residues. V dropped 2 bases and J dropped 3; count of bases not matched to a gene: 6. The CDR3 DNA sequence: TGCGCCAGCAGCTTAGGGACAGGCGCCAAAGAGACCCAGTACTTC. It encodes CASSLGTGAKETQYF.

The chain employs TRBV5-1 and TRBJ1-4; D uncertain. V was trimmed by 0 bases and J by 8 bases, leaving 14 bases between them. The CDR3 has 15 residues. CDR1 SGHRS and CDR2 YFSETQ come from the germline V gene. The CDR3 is CASSLGSRGGEKLFF. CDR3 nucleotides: TGCGCCAGCAGCTTGGGTTCACGGGGAGGCGAAAAACTGTTTTTT.

CDR3 nucleotide sequence: TGTGCCAGCAGCCCGACGGGGGTTAACACCGGGGAGCTGTTTTTT. Encoded protein: CASSPTGVNTGELFF. This chain links TRBV9 with TRBJ2-2; TRBD2 might be the D (6 bases). Germline lookup yields CDR1 SGDLS and CDR2 YYNGEE. The CDR3 runs to 15 residues. The V end lost 4 bases, the J end lost 2 bases, and 12 bases lay between the germline ends.

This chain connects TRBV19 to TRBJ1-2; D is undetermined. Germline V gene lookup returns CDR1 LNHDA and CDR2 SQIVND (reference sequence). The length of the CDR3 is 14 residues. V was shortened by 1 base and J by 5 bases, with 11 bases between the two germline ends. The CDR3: CASSIAPADYGYTF. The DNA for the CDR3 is TGTGCCAGTAGTATAGCTCCAGCCGATTATGGCTACACCTTC.

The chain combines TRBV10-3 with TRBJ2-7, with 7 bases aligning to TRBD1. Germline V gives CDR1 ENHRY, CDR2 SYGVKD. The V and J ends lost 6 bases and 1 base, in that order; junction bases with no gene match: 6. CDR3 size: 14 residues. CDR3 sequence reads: CAISRQGNSYEQYF. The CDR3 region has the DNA TGTGCCATCAGCCGACAGGGAAATTCCTACGAGCAGTACTTC.

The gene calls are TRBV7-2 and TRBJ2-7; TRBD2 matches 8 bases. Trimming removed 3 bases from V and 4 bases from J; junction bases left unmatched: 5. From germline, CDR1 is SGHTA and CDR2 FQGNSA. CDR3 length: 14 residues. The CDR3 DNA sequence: TGTGCCAGCAGCTTGGAGCGGGAGCTTTACGAGCAGTACTTC. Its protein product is CASSLERELYEQYF. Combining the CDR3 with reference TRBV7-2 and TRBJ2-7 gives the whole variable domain GAGVSQSPSNKVTEKGKDVELRCDPISGHTALYWYRQSLGQGLEFLIYFQGNSAPDKSGLPSDRFSAERTGGSVSTLTIQRTQQEDSAVYLCASSLERELYEQYFGPGTRLTVT.

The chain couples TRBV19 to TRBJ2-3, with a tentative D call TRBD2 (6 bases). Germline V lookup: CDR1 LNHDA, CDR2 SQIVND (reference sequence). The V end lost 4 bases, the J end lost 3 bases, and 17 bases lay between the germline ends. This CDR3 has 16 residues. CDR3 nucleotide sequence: TGTGCCAGTAGTACCCCGTTGGGGGGTGCGACAGATACGCAGTATTTT. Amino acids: CASSTPLGGATDTQYF.

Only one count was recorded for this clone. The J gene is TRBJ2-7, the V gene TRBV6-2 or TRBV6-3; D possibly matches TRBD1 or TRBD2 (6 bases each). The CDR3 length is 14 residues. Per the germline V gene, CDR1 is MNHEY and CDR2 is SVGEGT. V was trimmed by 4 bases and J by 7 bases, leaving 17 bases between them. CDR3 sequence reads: CASSFTGRLGEQYF. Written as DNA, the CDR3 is TGTGCCAGCAGTTTTACAGGGAGGTTGGGGGAGCAGTACTTC.

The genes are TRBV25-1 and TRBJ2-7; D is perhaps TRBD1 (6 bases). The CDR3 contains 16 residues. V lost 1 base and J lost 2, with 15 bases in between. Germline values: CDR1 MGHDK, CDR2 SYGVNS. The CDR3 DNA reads TGTGCCAGCAGTGAATCAAGGACAGCTTCGACCTACGAGCAGTACTTC. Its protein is CASSESRTASTYEQYF.

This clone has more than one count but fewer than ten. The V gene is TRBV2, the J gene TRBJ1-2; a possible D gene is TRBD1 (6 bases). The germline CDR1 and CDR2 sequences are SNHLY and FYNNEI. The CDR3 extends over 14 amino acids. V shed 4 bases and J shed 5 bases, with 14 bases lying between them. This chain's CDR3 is CASSASGQSYGYTF. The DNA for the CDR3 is TGTGCCAGCAGTGCTTCAGGACAGTCTTATGGCTACACCTTC. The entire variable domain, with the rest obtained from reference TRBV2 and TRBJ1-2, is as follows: EPEVTQTPSHQVTQMGQEVILRCVPISNHLYFYWYRQILGQKVEFLVSFYNNEISEKSEIFDDQFSVERPDGSNFTLKIRSTKLEDSAMYFCASSASGQSYGYTFGSGTRLTVV.